Listed below are T cell receptor beta chains from one sample, sequenced in a study of blood T cell repertoires in COVID-19. The protocol was immunoSEQ multiplex PCR, while the TCRdb copy is restricted to in-frame clones and leaves out a portion. The sample includes around 300,000 clones, 83% of them seen just once. The sample taken for sequencing was peripheral blood. These receptors were collected from a woman aged 45-59 years who had recovered from COVID-19. Each CDR3 is given with its conserved first and last residue. The D gene is left open where the match is weak. Where a row states a size, it is once, few, many or the class of an expanded clone; other rows omit it.

J gene	clone size	V gene	D gene	CDR3 protein	CDR3 DNA
TRBJ2-5	NA	TRBV5-4	NA	CASSLSVRETQYF	TGTGCCAGCAGCTTATCCGTGCGAGAGACCCAGTACTTC
TRBJ1-2	NA	TRBV4-3	TRBD1	CASSPQGSRGGYTF	TGCGCCAGCAGCCCACAGGGGTCGCGGGGTGGTTACACCTTC
TRBJ2-7	NA	TRBV18	NA	CASSASTGSNYEQYF	TGTGCCAGCTCAGCCAGTACCGGGTCCAACTACGAGCAGTACTTC
TRBJ1-5	few	TRBV11-2	NA	CASSLAAGSGQPQHF	TGTGCCAGCAGCTTAGCGGCAGGGTCCGGTCAGCCCCAGCATTTT
TRBJ2-7	NA	TRBV4-3	NA	CASSQDWSVREQYF	TGCGCCAGCAGCCAAGATTGGTCAGTGAGGGAGCAGTACTTC
TRBJ2-5	NA	TRBV7-9	TRBD1	CASRDGTAQETQYF	TGTGCCAGCAGGGACGGGACAGCGCAAGAGACCCAGTACTTC
TRBJ2-7	NA	TRBV4-1	TRBD1	CASSQVDRGGQYF	TGCGCCAGCAGCCAAGTCGACAGGGGCGGGCAGTACTTC
TRBJ1-6	NA	TRBV12-2	NA	CASRLGGPPGGQPNSPLHF	TGTGCAAGTCGCTTAGGCGGACCACCGGGAGGACAGCCCAATTCACCCCTCCACTTT
TRBJ1-1	NA	TRBV23-1	NA	CASSPSHTEAFF	TGCGCCAGCAGTCCCTCCCACACTGAAGCTTTCTTT
TRBJ2-3	NA	TRBV2	NA	CASPKGVSDTQYF	TGTGCCAGCCCGAAAGGGGTCTCAGATACGCAGTATTTT
TRBJ2-1	NA	TRBV28	TRBD1	CASSPLGQDSYNEQFF	TGTGCCAGCAGTCCGCTCGGACAGGACTCCTACAATGAGCAGTTCTTC
TRBJ2-2	NA	TRBV4-2	NA	CASSQGDNLAGELFF	TGTGCCAGCAGCCAAGGGGACAACCTCGCCGGGGAGCTGTTTTTT
TRBJ2-1	few	TRBV7-3	NA	CASSYQGWDEQFF	TGTGCCAGCAGCTACCAGGGCTGGGATGAGCAGTTCTTC
TRBJ1-4	NA	TRBV28	TRBD1	CASSPTGTGREKLFF	TGTGCCAGCAGTCCGACCGGGACAGGGCGTGAAAAACTGTTTTTT
TRBJ1-2	NA	TRBV12-3/TRBV12-4	NA	CASTYSPRYGYTF	TGTGCCAGCACCTACTCTCCCCGGTACGGCTACACCTTC
TRBJ2-1	NA	TRBV6-2/TRBV6-3	NA	CASSYGVSGSYNEQFF	TGTGCCAGCAGTTACGGAGTTAGCGGCTCTTACAATGAGCAGTTCTTC
TRBJ1-6	NA	TRBV5-1	NA	CASSYTGSDNSPLHF	TGCGCCAGCAGTTACACAGGTTCCGATAATTCACCCCTCCACTTT
TRBJ2-7	NA	TRBV6-5	NA	CASSRQGGGYEQYF	TGTGCCAGCAGTCGACAGGGAGGTGGCTACGAGCAGTACTTC
TRBJ2-5	NA	TRBV7-2	TRBD2	CASSLFASGGARTQYF	TGTGCCAGCAGCCTCTTTGCCAGCGGGGGGGCCAGGACCCAGTACTTC
TRBJ2-5	once	TRBV7-2	TRBD1	CASSSGQEFPETQYF	TGTGCCAGCAGCTCGGGACAGGAGTTCCCGGAGACCCAGTACTTC
TRBJ2-2	once	TRBV6-5	NA	CASSYGETGYTGELFF	TGTGCCAGCAGTTACGGAGAAACAGGGTACACCGGGGAGCTGTTTTTT
TRBJ2-3	NA	TRBV5-1	TRBD2	CASRGGTVRTDTQYF	TGCGCCAGCAGGGGGGGGACGGTAAGGACAGATACGCAGTATTTT
TRBJ2-3	NA	TRBV28	NA	CASTQGRTDTQYF	TGTGCCAGCACCCAGGGCCGCACAGATACGCAGTATTTT
TRBJ1-3	NA	TRBV7-8	TRBD1	CASSAPDRESGNTIYF	TGTGCCAGCAGCGCTCCCGACAGGGAATCTGGAAACACCATATATTTT
TRBJ2-3	NA	TRBV7-2	TRBD2	CASSLEAGGQYF	TGTGCCAGCAGCTTAGAGGCGGGGGGGCAGTATTTT
TRBJ1-2	NA	TRBV6-1	NA	CASSEVGPPNYGYTF	TGTGCCAGCAGTGAAGTGGGCCCTCCCAACTATGGCTACACCTTC
TRBJ2-7	NA	TRBV5-1	TRBD1	CASSLPPGTGLFHEQYF	TGCGCCAGCAGCTTGCCCCCCGGGACAGGGTTGTTCCACGAGCAGTACTTC
TRBJ2-5	NA	TRBV28	NA	CASSPYQETQYF	TGTGCCAGCAGTCCGTACCAAGAGACCCAGTACTTC
TRBJ2-1	NA	TRBV27	NA	CASSSPSLGPVNNEQFF	TGTGCCAGCAGTTCCCCTTCACTAGGCCCCGTAAACAATGAGCAGTTCTTC
TRBJ2-3	NA	TRBV19	TRBD2	CASRPGLATTDTQYF	TGTGCCAGTAGACCGGGACTAGCGACCACAGATACGCAGTATTTT
TRBJ1-1	NA	TRBV7-3	NA	CASSLRRDTEAFF	TGTGCCAGCAGCTTAAGGCGGGACACTGAAGCTTTCTTT
TRBJ2-1	NA	TRBV29-1	TRBD1	CSAGQGTDNEQFF	TGCAGCGCTGGACAGGGGACCGACAATGAGCAGTTCTTC
TRBJ1-2	NA	TRBV4-3	NA	CASSRGLGYTF	TGCGCCAGCAGCCGCGGACTAGGCTACACCTTC
TRBJ2-1	NA	TRBV3-1/TRBV3-2	TRBD2	CASSQLLAGGPDEQFF	TGTGCCAGCAGCCAACTACTAGCGGGAGGGCCCGATGAGCAGTTCTTC
TRBJ1-2	once	TRBV5-8	TRBD1	CASSLVTGGSYGYTF	TGTGCCAGCAGCTTGGTGACAGGGGGCTCCTATGGCTACACCTTC
TRBJ2-4	NA	TRBV30	TRBD2	CAWKDSGGAKNIQYF	TGTGCCTGGAAGGATAGCGGGGGAGCCAAAAACATTCAGTACTTC
TRBJ1-2	NA	TRBV6-2/TRBV6-3	TRBD1	CASSKRQGNGYTF	TGTGCCAGCAGTAAACGACAGGGGAATGGCTACACCTTC
TRBJ2-3	NA	TRBV5-4	TRBD2	CASSLETSGRGTDTQYF	TGTGCCAGCAGCTTGGAAACTAGCGGGAGAGGCACAGATACGCAGTATTTT
TRBJ2-7	NA	TRBV11-2	NA	CASSLVALDEQYF	TGTGCCAGCAGCTTAGTAGCGTTGGACGAGCAGTACTTC
TRBJ1-1	NA	TRBV7-2	NA	CASSLVEGSNTEAFF	TGTGCCAGCAGCTTAGTAGAGGGATCGAACACTGAAGCTTTCTTT
TRBJ2-7	NA	TRBV6-6	NA	CASSYSSTLRDEQYF	TGTGCCAGCAGTTACTCGTCCACCCTCCGGGACGAGCAGTACTTC
TRBJ2-7	NA	TRBV3-1/TRBV3-2	NA	CASSQAVKTYEQYF	TGTGCCAGCAGCCAAGCGGTCAAGACCTACGAGCAGTACTTC
TRBJ1-2	NA	TRBV28	TRBD1	CASSFSDRVHYGYTF	TGTGCCAGCAGTTTCTCGGACAGGGTCCACTATGGCTACACCTTC
TRBJ1-1	NA	TRBV19	NA	CASSPLGSSTEAFF	TGTGCCAGTAGTCCTTTGGGCAGCTCCACTGAAGCTTTCTTT
TRBJ1-4	NA	TRBV18	TRBD1	CASTRTGRDQLFF	TGTGCCAGCACCCGGACAGGGAGGGACCAACTGTTTTTT
TRBJ1-2	NA	TRBV6-2/TRBV6-3	NA	CASSYLRGYLANYGYTF	TGTGCCAGCAGTTATCTGCGGGGATACCTAGCTAACTATGGCTACACCTTC